Listed below are T cell receptor beta chains from one sample, sequenced in a study of blood T cell repertoires in COVID-19. Using immunoSEQ multiplex PCR, the repertoire was profiled, and TCRdb retains in-frame clones only, with some absent. This sample has some 210,000 clones; 80% to 95% occur once, and the top ten carry 0.75% to 1%. Sequences were obtained from peripheral blood. The receptors derive from a man aged 55-75 years with COVID-19, enrolled during active disease. CDR3s include the opening cysteine and the closing phenylalanine or tryptophan. D genes are given only for firm matches. Some rows mark clone size as missing; the rest say once, few, many or name a class of expanded clone.

TRBD2,.,TRBJ2-3,TRBV4-1,TGCGCCAGCAGCCCCGGGACTAGCGGGGACACAGATACGCAGTATTTT,CASSPGTSGDTDTQYF
TRBD1,.,TRBJ2-2,TRBV6-5,TGTGCCAGCAGCCGGAACAGGGGGTTTGGCGGGGAGCTGTTTTTT,CASSRNRGFGGELFF
.,.,TRBJ1-1,TRBV29-1,TGCAGCGCCTGGGGGCCGGGGACTGAAGCTTTCTTT,CSAWGPGTEAFF
.,.,TRBJ1-2,TRBV25-1,TGTGCCAGCAGTGAATTAGGGGCTGGGCAGAGCTATGGCTACACCTTC,CASSELGAGQSYGYTF
.,.,TRBJ1-5,TRBV3-1/TRBV3-2,TGTGCCAGCAGCCCGACAGGTCCCTCCAATCAGCCCCAGCATTTT,CASSPTGPSNQPQHF
TRBD2,.,TRBJ2-2,TRBV5-1,TGCGCCAGCAGCTCCCAACACGGGACTAGCGTGAGGCCCACCGGGGAGCTGTTTTTT,CASSSQHGTSVRPTGELFF
TRBD1,.,TRBJ1-2,TRBV24-1,TGTGCCACCACCGACAGGGTCTTAGACGGCTACACCTTC,CATTDRVLDGYTF
.,.,TRBJ2-4,TRBV7-2,TGTGCCAGCAGCCCCTGGACAGACCCCAAAAACATTCAGTACTTC,CASSPWTDPKNIQYF
TRBD1,.,TRBJ2-7,TRBV10-3,TGTGCCATCAGTCCGGGACAGGGGTACGAGCAGTACTTC,CAISPGQGYEQYF
.,.,TRBJ1-1,TRBV7-6,TGTGCCAGCAGCCCCAATGGCAGGTCGGACACTGAAGCTTTCTTT,CASSPNGRSDTEAFF
TRBD1,.,TRBJ2-1,TRBV7-2,TGTGCCAGCAGCTTGGGACAGGGAAGGGCCTACAATGAGCAGTTCTTC,CASSLGQGRAYNEQFF
TRBD1,.,TRBJ2-1,TRBV29-1,TGCAGCGGAGGACAGGCCGGAGCGGTTTACAATGAGCAGTTCTTC,CSGGQAGAVYNEQFF
.,.,TRBJ2-7,TRBV12-3/TRBV12-4,TGTGCCAGCACCGACACCTTCTACGAGCAGTACTTC,CASTDTFYEQYF
.,.,TRBJ2-1,TRBV28,TGTGCCAGCAGTCCGTTCGCGGGACTGTCTGTAGAGAATGAGCAGTTCTTC,CASSPFAGLSVENEQFF
TRBD1,.,TRBJ1-1,TRBV24-1,TGTGCCACCAGTGCCGTGACAGGGGGGATACTTGAAGCTTTCTTT,CATSAVTGGILEAFF
TRBD2,.,TRBJ2-7,TRBV28,TGTGCCAGCAGTCCAACGGGGGGGAGGGCACAGCAGTACTTC,CASSPTGGRAQQYF
.,.,TRBJ2-6,TRBV5-1,TGCGCCAGCAGCTTGGACAGCTCTGGGGCCAACGTCCTGACTTTC,CASSLDSSGANVLTF
TRBD2,.,TRBJ2-1,TRBV9,TGTGCCAGCAACGACCCGGGGAGGGAAGATGAGCAGTTCTTC,CASNDPGREDEQFF
.,once,TRBJ2-2,TRBV6-5,TGTGCCAGCAGTTACTACGCGGGACTTAACACCGGGGAGCTGTTTTTT,CASSYYAGLNTGELFF
.,.,TRBJ1-6,TRBV20-1,TGCAGTGCTAGTCCAGGGATGGGTTCACCCCTCCACTTT,CSASPGMGSPLHF
.,.,TRBJ1-3,TRBV12-5,TGTGCTAGTGGTTTGGTACTCGGGGGTACTGCTGGAAACACCATATATTTT,CASGLVLGGTAGNTIYF
TRBD2,.,TRBJ2-2,TRBV2,TGTGCCAGCAGAGCGGGAGTCACCGGGGAGCTGTTTTTT,CASRAGVTGELFF
.,once,TRBJ1-5,TRBV28,TGTGCCAGCAGTGCCGACTCGTATCAGCCCCAGCATTTT,CASSADSYQPQHF
.,.,TRBJ1-4,TRBV20-1,TGCAGTGCTAGCCGAGAGGTAAAACTGTTTTTT,CSASREVKLFF
.,.,TRBJ1-1,TRBV6-5,TGTGCCAGCAGACGATCAACAGGGTTCGGTGGTGAAGCTTTCTTT,CASRRSTGFGGEAFF
.,few,TRBJ1-1,TRBV29-1,TGCAGCGCCCTACTAAACACTGAAGCTTTCTTT,CSALLNTEAFF
.,.,TRBJ1-1,TRBV4-3,TGCGCCAGCAGCCAAGAACGGGGGATTGGCGCTGAAGCTTTCTTT,CASSQERGIGAEAFF
TRBD2,.,TRBJ2-1,TRBV6-2/TRBV6-3,TGTGCCAGTAGTGAGAGCGGGAGGGCATACAATGAGCAGTTCTTC,CASSESGRAYNEQFF
.,.,TRBJ1-1,TRBV2,TGTGCCAGCAGATCCGGGAGAGGGAACACTGAAGCTTTCTTT,CASRSGRGNTEAFF
TRBD1,.,TRBJ2-7,TRBV30,TGTGCCTGGAGCGGCGGACAGGCCAGCTCCTACGAGCAGTACTTC,CAWSGGQASSYEQYF
.,.,TRBJ1-3,TRBV10-2,TGCGCCAGCAGTGAGTCTCAGGGGCTGAGAAACACCATATATTTT,CASSESQGLRNTIYF
TRBD2,once,TRBJ2-7,TRBV29-1,TGCAGCGTTCCAGCTAGCGGGACCAGAGAGCAGTACTTC,CSVPASGTREQYF
TRBD1,.,TRBJ1-5,TRBV19,TGTGCCAGTAATCGACAGGGACCCTATAGCAATCAGCCCCAGCATTTT,CASNRQGPYSNQPQHF
.,.,TRBJ1-6,TRBV19,TGTGCCAGTAGATTGGGGGCAGGACGCTCTTGGTCACCCCTCCACTTT,CASRLGAGRSWSPLHF
TRBD1,.,TRBJ2-7,TRBV2,TGTGCCAGCAAAACGACAGGGATCTCCTACGAGCAGTACTTC,CASKTTGISYEQYF
TRBD2,.,TRBJ2-5,TRBV10-1,TGCGCCAGCAGTGAGTCGGTAGCTAGCGGAGAGACCCAGTACTTC,CASSESVASGETQYF
TRBD1,.,TRBJ1-3,TRBV5-4,TGTGCCAGCAGCTCGAAACAGGGGATTTCTGGAAACACCATATATTTT,CASSSKQGISGNTIYF
TRBD2,.,TRBJ2-2,TRBV7-2,TGTGCCAGCAGCTTATTGGGGACTAGCACCGGGGAGCTGTTTTTT,CASSLLGTSTGELFF
.,.,TRBJ2-2,TRBV6-5,TGTGCCACCGAATTAGCGGTGAACACCGGGGAGCTGTTTTTT,CATELAVNTGELFF
.,.,TRBJ2-2,TRBV6-5,TGTGCCAGCAGCACGGGGAAATGGGACACCGGGGAGCTGTTTTTT,CASSTGKWDTGELFF
TRBD1,.,TRBJ1-2,TRBV7-8,TGTGCCAGCAGCTTACGGGACAGGGCCGGTTCGGGGACCTTC,CASSLRDRAGSGTF
.,.,TRBJ1-2,TRBV11-2,TGTGCCAGCAGCTTGTACAGGGACCCTGGCTACACCTTC,CASSLYRDPGYTF
.,.,TRBJ2-7,TRBV9,TGTGCCAGCAGCGTAGACCCGGGGGTGTGGTACGAGCAGTACTTC,CASSVDPGVWYEQYF
.,.,TRBJ2-3,TRBV30,TGTGCCTGGAGTGTAGGGGGGGGCCTGGATACGCAGTATTTT,CAWSVGGGLDTQYF
.,.,TRBJ2-3,TRBV6-2/TRBV6-3,TGTGCCAGCAGTTACCGGCCGGGTTTGGACACAGATACGCAGTATTTT,CASSYRPGLDTDTQYF
.,.,TRBJ2-3,TRBV2,TGTGCCAGCAGTGCACTCGGGAGCACAGATACGCAGTATTTT,CASSALGSTDTQYF
TRBD2,.,TRBJ2-2,TRBV11-2,TGTGCCAGCAGCTTTTACGGGACTACCAACACCGGGGAGCTGTTTTTT,CASSFYGTTNTGELFF
.,.,TRBJ2-7,TRBV9,TGTGCCAGCAGCGTAGGCGGGCTAAACTACGAGCAGTACTTC,CASSVGGLNYEQYF
.,.,TRBJ2-2,TRBV7-2,TGTGCCAGCAGCTTAGTGGACAGCTCCACCGGGGAGCTGTTTTTT,CASSLVDSSTGELFF
.,.,TRBJ1-1,TRBV5-1,TGCGCCAGCAGCTTATCGACTTCAAGGGGGACTGAAGCTTTCTTT,CASSLSTSRGTEAFF
.,.,TRBJ2-7,TRBV27,TGTGCCAGCAGACTTGCAGAGGTCTCCTACGAGCAGTACTTC,CASRLAEVSYEQYF
.,.,TRBJ1-1,TRBV18,TGTGCCAGCTCCCTCGGGAAGGGAAGGGTCACTGAAGCTTTCTTT,CASSLGKGRVTEAFF
.,.,TRBJ2-3,TRBV7-6,TGTGCCAGCAGTCAGCGCGTAGTGGGCACAGATACGCAGTATTTT,CASSQRVVGTDTQYF
.,.,TRBJ2-1,TRBV6-5,TGTGCCAGCAGAACTGTTGGTGGGGCGCACAATGAGCAGTTCTTC,CASRTVGGAHNEQFF
.,once,TRBJ2-1,TRBV28,TGTGCCAGCAGTATCCTCCATGAGCAGTTCTTC,CASSILHEQFF